The 14 T cell receptor beta chains below all came from one sample that was sequenced in a study of cytomegalovirus exposure and HLA in healthy donors. Both 60 Vbeta primers and 13 Jbeta primers went into the PCR. Assay: immunoSEQ multiplex PCR; the TCRdb copy retains only in-frame clones and omits some. The sample shows 100,000 to 150,000 clones, 65% to 85% of them seen only once. Material: PBMCs. These receptors were collected from a woman aged 40 to 49 in good health and CMV-seronegative.

This clone was detected only a few times. CDR3 nucleotide sequence: TGTGCCAGCAGCAGGAACACTGAAGCTTTCTTT. Translating gives CASSRNTEAFF. The chain joins TRBV6-6 to TRBJ1-1; no clear D gene. The V and J ends lost 6 bases and 1 base respectively, with 3 bases between them. The CDR3 consists of 11 residues. Germline V CDR1 and CDR2: MNHNY, SVGAGI (reference sequence).

This chain links TRBV10-3 with TRBJ2-1; D is perhaps TRBD2 (5 bases). The germline gives CDR1 ENHRY, CDR2 SYGVKD. This CDR3 comprises 16 residues. V lost 5 bases to trimming and J lost 0 bases, with 14 bases between them. Written as DNA, the CDR3 is TGTGCCATCAGTCCAGATAGCGCAAGCTCCTACAATGAGCAGTTCTTC. It specifies CAISPDSASSYNEQFF.

This clone was detected once. The V gene is TRBV28, the J gene TRBJ1-1; TRBD1 agrees at 9 bases. Unmatched junction bases numbered 12, after V lost 7 bases and J lost 9 bases. The CDR3 consists of 14 residues. In germline, CDR1 is MDHEN, CDR2 SYDVKM. CDR3 in DNA: TGTGCCAGCAAGCCCCCCGGGACAGGGAGTAAAGCTTTCTTT. The encoded protein is CASKPPGTGSKAFF.

This chain connects TRBV7-6 to TRBJ2-1; 7 bases are a match to TRBD2. The CDR3 loop spans 14 amino acids. Trimming cost V 2 bases and J 7 bases; bases outside gene matches: 5. Germline V gives CDR1 SGHVS, CDR2 FNYEAQ. The CDR3 here is CASSLMGGRNEQFF. CDR3 nucleotide sequence: TGTGCCAGCAGCTTAATGGGAGGGCGGAATGAGCAGTTCTTC.

The chain combines TRBV6-1 with TRBJ1-1; maybe TRBD1 (6 bases). The CDR3 spans 15 residues. V was clipped by 3 bases and J by 4 bases, with 15 bases between them. From germline, CDR1 is MNHNS and CDR2 SASEGT. CDR3 amino acids: CASSDGGARGTEAFF. The DNA for the CDR3 is TGTGCCAGCAGTGACGGGGGGGCGCGAGGCACTGAAGCTTTCTTT.

This clone was detected a few times. The chain links TRBV28 to TRBJ2-7; the D gene is possibly TRBD1 (6 bases). Germline V gene data show CDR1 as MDHEN and CDR2 as SYDVKM. The CDR3 loop spans 12 amino acids. Trimming shortened V by 2 bases and J by 6 bases, and 8 bases separated the two germline ends. In nucleotides, the CDR3 is TGTGCCAGCAGTTTAACAGGGTTCGAGCAGTACTTC. Residues: CASSLTGFEQYF. The full variable domain, rest sourced from reference TRBV28 and TRBJ2-7, is DVKVTQSSRYLVKRTGEKVFLECVQDMDHENMFWYRQDPGLGLRLIYFSYDVKMKEKGDIPEGYSVSREKKERFSLILESASTNQTSMYLCASSLTGFEQYFGPGTRLTVT.

This clone was recorded at least ten times. The rearrangement links TRBV6-6 to TRBJ2-3; D may be TRBD1 (5 bases). The CDR3 consists of 14 residues. Trimming removed 4 bases from V and 2 bases from J, with 10 bases in between. In germline, CDR1 is MNHNY, CDR2 SVGAGI (reference sequence). The CDR3 nucleotides are TGTGCCAGCAGTTCGGACACCTACACAGATACGCAGTATTTT. Translated: CASSSDTYTDTQYF.

The V and J genes are TRBV29-1 and TRBJ2-7; 10 bases are a match to TRBD1. The CDR3 length is 14 residues. CDR1 and CDR2 (germline): SQVTM, ANQGSEA. Unmatched junction bases numbered 10, after V lost 4 bases and J lost 7 bases. CDR3 in amino acids: CSVVPGTGVLEQYF. The CDR3 DNA follows: TGCAGCGTTGTGCCCGGGACAGGGGTACTTGAGCAGTACTTC.

The J gene is TRBJ1-3, the V gene TRBV5-8; D gene uncertain. CDR3 length: 14 amino acids. The V and J ends lost 2 bases and 4 bases respectively, with 10 bases between them. In germline, CDR1 is SGHTS, CDR2 YDEGEE. In DNA, the CDR3 is TGTGCCAGCAGCTTTACGGGTCTCGGAAACACCATATATTTT. Its protein product is CASSFTGLGNTIYF.

CDR3: CASSLIEREGREQYF. The CDR3 nucleotides are TGTGCCAGCAGCCTCATAGAGCGGGAGGGCCGGGAGCAGTACTTC. This chain uses TRBV4-2 with TRBJ2-7; 10 bases are a match to TRBD2. Germline trimming cut 4 bases from V and 7 bases from J; bases unmatched to any gene: 10. CDR3 length: 15 residues. The germline V gene encodes CDR1 LGHNA and CDR2 YNFKEQ.

This chain joins TRBV5-6 and TRBJ2-3; 8 bases match TRBD1. The CDR3 spans 15 residues. Germline V gene lookup returns CDR1 SGHDT and CDR2 YYEEEE. V trimming: 2 bases; J trimming: 0 bases; junction bases outside the gene matches: 2. The CDR3 loop reads CASSFRGRSTDTQYF. The DNA of the CDR3 is TGTGCCAGCAGCTTCAGGGGGCGCAGCACAGATACGCAGTATTTT.

The chain recombines TRBV7-5 with TRBJ1-3. TRBV7-5 is given as a pseudogene. This CDR3 comprises 15 residues. Here the CDR3 DNA reads TGTGTCAGAAGCTTAACGGACTTCAGCGGAAACACCATATATTTT. Protein product: CVRSLTDFSGNTIYF.

The genes are TRBV30 and TRBJ2-7; a weak D match, TRBD2 (5 bases). Germline-derived CDR1 and CDR2 are GTSNPN and SVGIG (reference sequence). V was clipped by 0 bases and J by 2 bases, with 8 bases between them. This CDR3 is 13 amino acids long. The CDR3 DNA is TGTGCCTGGAGTGTAAGCGGTCCCTACGAGCAGTACTTC. Translated: CAWSVSGPYEQYF.

This clone was observed once. This chain's CDR3 is CASSETGYTEAFF. CDR3 DNA sequence: TGTGCCAGCAGTGAGACAGGGTACACTGAAGCTTTCTTT. The chain joins TRBV6-1 to TRBJ1-1; 7 bases agree with TRBD1. Trimming took 3 bases from V and 3 from J; bases not matched to a gene: 1. Looked up from germline, CDR1 is MNHNS and CDR2 is SASEGT. This CDR3 is 13 amino acids long.